Listed here is a single TCR beta chain. Its antigen is undetermined. This specimen comes from a study of CXCR3-negative and CXCR3-positive naive CD8 T cells. Germline values: CDR1 LGHDT, CDR2 YNNKEL (reference sequence). The CDR3 is 14 amino acids. The authors made the TRB cDNA libraries by 5' RACE using UMI labels. With the 5' RACE reads reprocessed, TCRdb shows one record per CDR3 protein and no DNA. Its listing shows 92,000 or so distinct CDR3 sequences. Study observations and caveats: Whereas memory cells differed, naive CXCR3-negative and CXCR3-positive cells shared similar TRBV-TRBJ usage.

The sequence was collected from a human donor in good health. Some clones in this sample may be carry-over from other donors' samples. This chain joins TRBV3-1 and TRBJ2-3; TCRdb names TRBD2, which stays unverified in the absence of DNA. Sequencing input: naive CXCR3- CD8+ T cells from blood. Indicated subset: CD45RO-CCR7+CD27+CD95- naive CD8+ T cells lacking CXCR3 (TNR3-). CDR3: CASSQAGGVDTQYF.